The entry below gives a single T cell receptor beta chain sequence along with its context. In this sample, this clonotype turned up a few times. The antigen it recognizes is unknown. No much larger clone is present one base from it, and per-base qualities are unavailable. The germline V gene encodes CDR1 MNHNY and CDR2 SVGAGI (reference sequence). Trimming takes 0 bases from V and 0 bases from J, and the germline ends sit 9 bases apart. The CDR3 sequence holds 16 residues, the cysteine and phenylalanine included. Here the CDR3 DNA is all that survives: 48 bases in frame from base 1. The sequencing machine was an Illumina HiSeq 1500. Using fastp at Q25 and MiXCR, TCRdb reprocessed the public reads and kept productive beta chains. Under each unique CDR3 protein, matching rows form one entry showing the most common genes and DNA. The sample contains 250,000 to 300,000 distinct CDR3 sequences, approximately 10% of them found a single time. The ten largest clones take up less than 15% of the sample.

This specimen comes from a study of T cell repertoires in cytomegalovirus infection (dated by TCRdb to between 2019 and 2020). In terms of the full investigation: Because public TCR beta signatures pointed to carriage of CMV infection together with the matching HLA type, the HLA type of each donor mattered for the analysis. Overall study results and their limits: Carriers of CMV infection plus the relevant HLA type were discriminated by the cumulative frequency of public TCR beta family members in the study cohort and in an independent roughly 400-donor cohort. The ex vivo response was dominated by HLA-C-restricted CMV-specific TCR beta clonotypes, which also provided the single most frequent clonotype in two of eight donors.

Source material: PBMCs. The sequence joins TRBV6-6 to TRBJ1-3, and possibly TRBD1, on 6 matching bases. This TCR was sampled from a human donor in good health (CMV status not recorded). Some clones in this sample may be carry-over from other donors' samples. The DNA reads as follows: TGTGCCAGCAGTTACTCGAGGGGGGACTCTGGAAACACCATATATTTT. Its translation reads: CASSYSRGDSGNTIYF.